Listed below are T cell receptor beta chains from one sample, sequenced in a study of cytomegalovirus exposure and HLA in healthy donors. Profiled with immunoSEQ multiplex PCR; TCRdb holds only in-frame clones, not every one. Of about 270,000 clones detected, approximately 86% appear once; the ten largest clones hold approximately 1%. The sequenced material came from PBMCs. The receptors derive from a young woman in good health and CMV-seronegative. Each CDR3 is given with its conserved first and last residue. Each record gives: clone size, D gene, J gene, V gene, CDR3 protein, CDR3 DNA. A D gene is named only where the DNA matches it firmly. The size field is filled for only some rows; it gives once, few, many or a size class.

>-|-|TRBJ2-7|TRBV30
CAWSENLYEQYF
TGTGCCTGGAGCGAGAACCTCTACGAGCAGTACTTC
>-|TRBD2|TRBJ2-1|TRBV7-9
CASSTPLAGGRNEQFF
TGTGCCAGCAGCACCCCACTAGCGGGAGGTAGAAATGAGCAGTTCTTC
>-|-|TRBJ2-7|TRBV6-5
CASSYQGGPPYEQYF
TGTGCCAGCAGTTATCAGGGGGGTCCCCCCTACGAGCAGTACTTC
>-|-|TRBJ2-1|TRBV27
CASTPGRGYNEQFF
TGTGCCAGCACCCCCGGAAGGGGCTACAATGAGCAGTTCTTC
>-|TRBD2|TRBJ2-3|TRBV11-2
CASSFPGRDYTDTQYF
TGTGCCAGCAGCTTTCCCGGTAGGGACTACACAGATACGCAGTATTTT
>-|-|TRBJ1-5|TRBV10-2
CASSGIGGQHF
TGCGCCAGCAGTGGGATCGGGGGCCAGCATTTT
>few|TRBD2|TRBJ2-7|TRBV12-5
CASGLGGRPTYEQYF
TGTGCTAGTGGTTTGGGCGGGAGGCCAACCTACGAGCAGTACTTC
>-|-|TRBJ2-1|TRBV27
CASTWGGAPYNEQFF
TGTGCCAGCACCTGGGGCGGAGCACCCTACAATGAGCAGTTCTTC
>once|-|TRBJ2-5|TRBV18
CASSPPAREETQYF
TGTGCCAGCTCACCACCCGCCAGGGAAGAGACCCAGTACTTC
>-|-|TRBJ1-1|TRBV7-3
CASSFQGSPEAFF
TGTGCCAGCAGCTTCCAGGGTAGCCCTGAAGCTTTCTTT